A single sample gave rise to the 21 T cell receptor beta chains below, sequenced in a study of shared clonotypes between healthy human individuals. Some clones are missing from TCRdb's copy, which holds only in-frame ones; the method was immunoSEQ multiplex PCR. The table shows about 1.5 million clones, with 95% to 99% occurring only once. Sequenced material: naive CD4+ T cells sorted from blood. Subset: CD45RA+ positively selected. The receptors here all came from a man younger than 45 in good health.

CDR3 DNA: TGTGCCAGCAGCCCAGGTATTCGGGAGCCCCAGCATTTT. Translating it yields CASSPGIREPQHF. The chain employs TRBV2 and TRBJ1-5; D gene ambiguous. CDR3 size: 13 residues. V lost 6 bases and J 8 bases, leaving 14 bases between the germline ends. Germline assignment: CDR1 SNHLY and CDR2 FYNNEI. The full variable domain, rest sourced from reference TRBV2 and TRBJ1-5, is EPEVTQTPSHQVTQMGQEVILRCVPISNHLYFYWYRQILGQKVEFLVSFYNNEISEKSEIFDDQFSVERPDGSNFTLKIRSTKLEDSAMYFCASSPGIREPQHFGDGTRLSIL.

This rearrangement joins TRBV14 to TRBJ2-1; TRBD2 might be the D (5 bases). Deletions cut 3 bases from V and 1 base from J, with 13 bases between. The CDR3 runs to 16 residues. In germline, CDR1 is SGHDN, CDR2 FVKESK. The CDR3 DNA is TGTGCCAGCAGCCAGGCTACCGGGATATCCTACAATGAGCAGTTCTTC. Translation gives CASSQATGISYNEQFF.

As regards this clone: Different DNA sequences within this sample yield the same CDR3. The rearrangement uses TRBV5-1 and TRBJ1-3, with D tentatively TRBD1 (5 bases). Germline-derived CDR1 and CDR2 are SGHRS and YFSETQ. The CDR3 length is 15 residues. V was clipped by 0 bases and J by 4 bases, with 11 bases between them. CDR3 sequence reads: CASSLVGGTGNTIYF. The CDR3 DNA reads TGCGCCAGCAGCTTGGTCGGAGGGACGGGAAACACCATATATTTT.

The chain couples TRBV7-7 to TRBJ2-5, with a tentative D call TRBD2 (5 bases). There are 15 residues in the CDR3. The V gene's germline CDR1 is SSHAT and CDR2 FNYEAQ (reference sequence). The V end lost 5 bases, the J end lost 5 bases, and 18 bases lay between the germline ends. The CDR3 loop reads CASSGGLVHMETQYF. In DNA form, the CDR3 reads TGTGCCAGCAGCGGCGGACTTGTTCATATGGAGACCCAGTACTTC.

The chain links TRBV28 to TRBJ1-1; D possibly corresponds to TRBD1 (5 bases). This CDR3 is built from 15 residues. Germline V gives CDR1 MDHEN, CDR2 SYDVKM. The germline V and J ends were trimmed by 5 bases and 1 base, with 14 bases remaining between them. The CDR3 bases are TGTGCCAGCAGTCAGCTACAGGCCCCGAACACTGAAGCTTTCTTT. Translated, it gives CASSQLQAPNTEAFF.

About this clone itself: Other nucleotide sequences from this sample produce the same CDR3. This chain joins TRBV5-1 and TRBJ1-4; D ambiguous. This CDR3 is 14 amino acids long. Germline V gives CDR1 SGHRS, CDR2 YFSETQ. Deletions cut 0 bases from V and 4 bases from J, with 7 bases between. The CDR3 loop reads CASSLDQVNEKLFF. The CDR3 DNA reads TGCGCCAGCAGCTTGGATCAGGTTAATGAAAAACTGTTTTTT.

CDR3 sequence (DNA): TGTGCCAGCACCCTCATGAGGGGACGCATGAACACTGAAGCTTTCTTT. It encodes CASTLMRGRMNTEAFF. The gene calls are TRBV28 and TRBJ1-1; D may be TRBD1 (5 bases). The germline V and J ends were trimmed by 7 bases and 0 bases, with 18 bases remaining between them. Germline CDR1 MDHEN, CDR2 SYDVKM. The CDR3 has 16 residues.

This chain links TRBV29-1 with TRBJ2-3, with D maybe TRBD2 (6 bases). Germline V gene sequence: CDR1 SQVTM, CDR2 ANQGSEA. This CDR3 is built from 15 residues. With 3 bases removed from V and 0 bases from J, the gap between germline ends came to 13 bases. CDR3 loop: CSVDLSSASTDTQYF. The DNA of the CDR3 is TGCAGCGTTGACCTATCTAGCGCTAGCACAGATACGCAGTATTTT.

CDR3 DNA: TGTGCCAGCAGTCCCGGGACAGGGCTTAACATTCAGTACTTC. Its protein is CASSPGTGLNIQYF. V is TRBV28 and J is TRBJ2-4; 9 positions match TRBD1. Germline CDR1 MDHEN, CDR2 SYDVKM. The CDR3 runs to 14 residues. Losses at the gene ends were 5 bases for V and 7 bases for J; bases not matched to a gene: 6.

Worth noting for this clone: The sample holds other DNA sequences that translate to the same CDR3. This chain uses TRBV28 with TRBJ2-7; D perhaps matches TRBD2 (5 bases). The CDR3 runs to 13 residues. With 3 bases removed from V and 2 bases from J, the gap between germline ends came to 8 bases. Germline CDR1 is MDHEN and CDR2 is SYDVKM. DNA of the CDR3: TGTGCCAGCAGTTTGACGGGGACCTACGAGCAGTACTTC. Translation: CASSLTGTYEQYF.

This rearrangement joins TRBV11-2 to TRBJ2-5; 7 bases are shared with TRBD2. Germline CDR1 and CDR2: SGHAT and FQNNGV. V lost 5 bases and J lost 9; bases outside the gene matches: 12. This CDR3 region has 14 residues. For the CDR3, the DNA is TGTGCCAGCAGCACGGGAGGTTGGGGGGTCGCCCAGTACTTC. Its protein product is CASSTGGWGVAQYF.

The chain recombines TRBV29-1 with TRBJ2-7; D possibly corresponds to TRBD2 (5 bases). The V and J ends lost 3 bases and 5 bases respectively, with 11 bases between them. Germline V gives CDR1 SQVTM, CDR2 ANQGSEA. This CDR3 spans 12 amino acids. The CDR3 bases are TGCAGCGTTGATACGGGAACCGACGAGCAGTACTTC. Residues: CSVDTGTDEQYF.

The chain couples TRBV7-2 to TRBJ2-7; 12 bases are shared with TRBD2. Losses at the gene ends were 7 bases for V and 3 bases for J; bases not matched to a gene: 4. CDR1 and CDR2 from the germline V gene are SGHTA and FQGNSA. This CDR3 region has 14 residues. In DNA form, the CDR3 reads TGTGCCAGCACGCTAGCGGGAGGGCTCTACGAGCAGTACTTC. Translating gives CASTLAGGLYEQYF.

The chain is built from TRBV21-1 and TRBJ2-3; the table gives TRBD1 as D, unverified against the DNA. TRBV21-1 is a known pseudogene. The CDR3 is 13 residues long. The chain's CDR3 is CASSKTVPDTQYF. CDR3 DNA sequence: TGTGCCAGCAGCAAGACAGTCCCAGATACGCAGTATTTT.

V is TRBV14 and J is TRBJ1-2; no clear D. Germline V gives CDR1 SGHDN, CDR2 FVKESK. V gave up 4 bases and J gave up 2 bases, with 11 bases separating them. This CDR3 is 14 amino acids long. In DNA form, the CDR3 reads TGTGCCAGCAGCCTCTACCGAGACAACTATGGCTACACCTTC. This sequence encodes CASSLYRDNYGYTF.

The V and J genes are TRBV7-2 and TRBJ2-1; perhaps D is TRBD1 or TRBD2 (5 bases each). The CDR3 loop spans 15 amino acids. Germline V lookup: CDR1 SGHTA, CDR2 FQGNSA. The V end was cut by 1 base, the J end by 3 bases, with 10 bases between. DNA for the CDR3: TGTGCCAGCAGCTTAGGGGGGACCTTCTACAATGAGCAGTTCTTC. This gives the protein CASSLGGTFYNEQFF.

The genes are TRBV2 and TRBJ1-2, with 9 nucleotides matching TRBD1. Germline CDR1 is SNHLY and CDR2 is FYNNEI. The CDR3 is made up of 17 amino acids. J gave up 6 bases and V 6 bases, and 17 bases lay outside the gene matches. CDR3 sequence (DNA): TGTGCCAGCAGAACCGGGACAGGGAGTTTTTTTGATGATGGCTACACCTTC. This sequence encodes CASRTGTGSFFDDGYTF.

The chain recombines TRBV10-2 with TRBJ2-7, with D possibly being TRBD1 (6 bases). The CDR3 length is 15 residues. CDR1 is WSHSY and CDR2 is SAAADI in the germline V gene. The V gene lost 4 bases and the J gene lost 3 bases, with 16 bases spanning the gap. The CDR3 loop is CASSAGVIPNYEQYF. CDR3 sequence (DNA): TGCGCCAGCAGTGCAGGGGTTATCCCAAACTACGAGCAGTACTTC.

The chain employs TRBV4-3 and TRBJ2-7; 10 nucleotides align to TRBD1. The CDR3 covers 17 residues. J was trimmed by 2 bases and V by 1 base; bases with no gene match: 8. CDR1 is LGHNA and CDR2 is YSLEER in the germline V gene. The CDR3 protein is CASSQGPIGQGAYEQYF. In DNA form, the CDR3 reads TGCGCCAGCAGCCAAGGTCCCATTGGACAGGGGGCCTACGAGCAGTACTTC.

The chain employs TRBV5-1 and TRBJ2-7; 8 bases are shared with TRBD2. Germline CDR1 reads SGHRS; CDR2 reads YFSETQ. With V trimmed by 0 bases and J by 3 bases, 11 bases remained unmatched. The CDR3 contains 17 residues. The CDR3 DNA follows: TGCGCCAGCAGCTTGGGGCATCCTAGCGGGCTGGGCTACGAGCAGTACTTC. It is translated as CASSLGHPSGLGYEQYF.

This sequence joins TRBV18 and TRBJ2-3, with D uncertain. The CDR3 has 14 amino acids. Trimming stripped 1 base from V and 2 bases from J, with 7 bases between. CDR1 is KGHSH, CDR2 LQKENI, per germline. The DNA for the CDR3 is TGTGCCAGCTCACCACGGCGTCACACAGATACGCAGTATTTT. This codes for CASSPRRHTDTQYF.